This TCR beta chain was sequenced for a study of regulatory T cells in long-lasting Graves disease (dated by TCRdb to 2020 to 2022). Some background on the complete study: Persistent Graves' disease meant more than 5 years of antithyroid drug treatment with TSH receptor autoantibodies that stayed positive. The study was conducted in China and was registered as a clinical trial. A total of some 35 samples underwent TCR sequencing, from about 13 patients with persistent Graves' disease and some 20 patients with newly diagnosed Graves' disease. Antithyroid drugs had been taken for about 10.3 years on average by persistent Graves' disease patients in the clinical cohort. Patients with persistent Graves' disease were compared with patients with newly diagnosed Graves' disease using TCR sequencing and RNA sequencing of peripheral blood.

Comment on this clonotype: Its antigen is not yet known. The record has no base qualities; no much larger clone is one base away.

CDR1 and CDR2 were assigned from the germline V gene as MGHRA and YSYEKL. The CDR3 spans 15 residues, from the cysteine through the phenylalanine. Only the CDR3 DNA is retained, 45 bases long and in frame from the first base. After removal of 1 base from V and 4 bases from J, the junction retains 5 bases not matched to a gene. Study-level results and caveats: Preferential use of TRBV28, TRBJ1-2 and TRBJ2-5 was observed in persistent disease, whereas TRBV20-1 and TRBJ2-1 were favored in newly diagnosed disease. More public clonotypes were shared among persistent patients (about 2,800) than among newly diagnosed patients (966). The small sample size was acknowledged by the authors as a limitation that may reduce accuracy. Only peripheral blood was studied, because thyroid tissue, the primary lesion, was inaccessible. Sequencing and analysis were limited to the TCR beta chain. Compared with newly diagnosed patients, persistent Graves' disease patients had lower TCR Shannon entropy and fewer highly expanded clones, which suggests clonal expansion.

According to the study, the label for this sample's time point signals: persistent/refractory GD, antithyroid drugs over 5 years with positive TRAb. RNA was extracted from PBMCs in TRIzol for both TCR sequencing and RNA sequencing. The diagnosis of Graves' disease followed American Thyroid Association guidelines. Patients for the study were recruited at an endocrinology department in Xi'an, China. From each patient, 8 to 10 milliliters of peripheral blood was collected into an EDTA anticoagulant tube. Ficoll Paque Plus density gradient separation was used to isolate PBMCs, and no further T cell sorting was done. RNA quality was checked with an Agilent 2100 Bioanalyzer and agarose gel, and concentration with a NanoDrop 2000. The library came from multiplex PCR. The sample was run on an Illumina HiSeq 4000. CDR3 regions were amplified by Arm-PCR with iRepertoire HTBI primers to construct TCR beta libraries. PCR products were gel purified before sequencing. As for how the authors treated the data: Gene usage analysis of CDR3 amino acid clonotypes used the 60 to 80 TRBV and some 13 TRBJ segments found across samples. COPE and FqMerger were used to merge the filtered high-quality paired reads into contigs. BLAST was used to align contigs to the IMGT TRBV, TRBD and TRBJ reference genes, and CDR3 was defined following IMGT. Any clonotype with a frequency above 0.1% was counted as a highly expanded clone. Repertoire diversity was measured by Shannon entropy, and V-J evenness by the Gini coefficient. Public clonotypes were defined as clonotypes shared by more than one individual. TCRdb reworked the public reads: Q25 trimming with fastp, MiXCR clone assembly, productive beta chains retained. Rows matching on CDR3 protein sequence are summarized as one entry with the most common DNA and genes. In this record, the V and J calls reflect TCRdb's handling and not the investigators' own analysis. Present in this sample are roughly 430,000 distinct CDR3 sequences, around 20% of which were seen just once. The top ten clones comprise about 13% of the sample.

This receptor chain uses TRBV4-1 and TRBJ2-7; 9 middle bases align to TRBD1. The source was peripheral blood mononuclear cells (PBMCs), collected when the disease was refractory, from a patient treated with antithyroid drugs. The TCR was taken from a female donor with Graves disease. The CDR3: CASSQGQGGAYEQYF. The DNA is TGCGCCAGCAGCCAAGGACAGGGGGGAGCGTACGAGCAGTACTTC.